The clone carrying this T cell receptor beta chain was seen a handful of times. Its antigen is not identified. PCR was performed using 60 Vbeta and 13 Jbeta primers. Repertoires were generated with immunoSEQ multiplex PCR, while TCRdb's copy carries only in-frame clones and drops some. In the table there are some 150,000 clones, approximately 85% of which are singletons. The sample comes from a study of cytomegalovirus exposure and HLA in healthy donors. Study conclusions and caveats: Being productive about 87% or about 30% of the time was typical of most TCR beta V segments in an earlier analysis. For TCR beta chains, V- and J-gene trimming was later linked to a missense DCLRE1C variant.

This CDR3 comprises 13 residues. Trimming cost V 6 bases and J 2 bases; bases outside gene matches: 2. Germline CDR1 and CDR2: SQVTM and ANQGSEA. The receptor was isolated from a woman between 50 and 59 years old in good health and CMV-seropositive. The sequencing sample was made of PBMCs. The V and J genes are TRBV29-1 and TRBJ2-3; TRBD2 matches at 10 bases. CDR3 sequence: CSVAGGYTDTQYF. The CDR3 nucleotides read TGCAGCGTAGCGGGGGGGTACACAGATACGCAGTATTTT.